The rows below give T cell receptor beta chains drawn from one sample of a study of T cells in localized non-small cell lung cancer. Assay used: immunoSEQ multiplex PCR; TCRdb lists only in-frame clones, some missing. The sample includes about 78,000 clones, 70% to 90% of them seen just once. Source: peripheral blood, taken before any cancer treatment. The receptors here all came from a man aged 40 to 75 with stage I lung adenocarcinoma. CDR3s include the opening cysteine and the closing phenylalanine or tryptophan. A D gene is named only where the DNA matches it firmly. Size values are once, few and many counts, or a class for expanded clones, and some rows have none.

j_call,v_call,clone_size,d_call,cdr3_aa,cdr3_nt
TRBJ1-5,TRBV5-1,once,TRBD1,CASSPGQGYGNQPQHF,TGCGCCAGCAGCCCGGGACAGGGGTATGGCAATCAGCCCCAGCATTTT
TRBJ2-2,TRBV7-3,-,-,CASSPGTLNGELFF,TGTGCCAGCAGCCCTGGGACATTAAACGGGGAGCTGTTTTTT
TRBJ1-3,TRBV6-1,once,-,CASSGLGTGGNTIYF,TGTGCCAGCAGTGGACTCGGGACGGGAGGAAACACCATATATTTT
TRBJ2-1,TRBV19,-,-,CASSRQPPTSYNEQFF,TGTGCCAGTAGTAGACAGCCACCCACCTCCTACAATGAGCAGTTCTTC
TRBJ2-5,TRBV14,-,-,CASRQGGTQYF,TGTGCCAGCAGACAAGGGGGGACCCAGTACTTC
TRBJ2-3,TRBV5-1,once,TRBD2,CASSLEGLAGGGRTDTQYF,TGCGCCAGCAGCTTGGAGGGACTAGCGGGAGGGGGACGCACAGATACGCAGTATTTT
TRBJ2-7,TRBV5-5,-,TRBD2,CASSLATSGAYEQYF,TGTGCCAGCAGCTTGGCTACTAGCGGGGCCTACGAGCAGTACTTC
TRBJ2-1,TRBV4-1,-,TRBD2,CASSQASGGYNEQFF,TGCGCCAGCAGCCAAGCCAGCGGGGGATACAATGAGCAGTTCTTC
TRBJ1-4,TRBV5-6,-,-,CASSTFGGPSAFENEKLFF,TGTGCCAGCAGCACCTTCGGGGGCCCCTCCGCTTTTGAAAATGAAAAACTGTTTTTT
TRBJ2-5,TRBV5-6,-,-,CASSLVQRLGTEETQYF,TGTGCCAGCAGCTTGGTGCAGCGCTTGGGGACCGAAGAGACCCAGTACTTC
TRBJ1-6,TRBV7-8,-,-,CASSSAGASPLHF,TGTGCCAGCAGCTCCGCCGGGGCTTCACCCCTCCACTTT
TRBJ1-3,TRBV7-2,-,-,CASSQTRGSGNTIYF,TGTGCCAGCAGTCAGACGAGGGGCTCTGGAAACACCATATATTTT
TRBJ1-6,TRBV9,-,-,CASSAGGTSSYNSPLHF,TGTGCCAGCAGCGCCGGAGGGACGAGCTCCTATAATTCACCCCTCCACTTT
TRBJ2-5,TRBV9,few,TRBD2,CASSVGASGIVQETQYF,TGTGCCAGCAGCGTAGGGGCTAGCGGGATAGTCCAAGAGACCCAGTACTTC
TRBJ1-1,TRBV27,-,-,CASSSPRGNTEAFF,TGTGCCAGCAGTAGCCCAAGGGGGAACACTGAAGCTTTCTTT
TRBJ1-2,TRBV28,-,-,CASGREGGYTF,TGTGCCAGCGGAAGGGAAGGAGGCTACACCTTC
TRBJ2-2,TRBV5-5,once,-,CASSLGPGGGELFF,TGTGCCAGCAGCTTGGGTCCGGGCGGCGGGGAGCTGTTTTTT
TRBJ2-1,TRBV18,few,-,CASSPGGSYNEQFF,TGTGCCAGCTCTCCCGGGGGCTCCTACAATGAGCAGTTCTTC